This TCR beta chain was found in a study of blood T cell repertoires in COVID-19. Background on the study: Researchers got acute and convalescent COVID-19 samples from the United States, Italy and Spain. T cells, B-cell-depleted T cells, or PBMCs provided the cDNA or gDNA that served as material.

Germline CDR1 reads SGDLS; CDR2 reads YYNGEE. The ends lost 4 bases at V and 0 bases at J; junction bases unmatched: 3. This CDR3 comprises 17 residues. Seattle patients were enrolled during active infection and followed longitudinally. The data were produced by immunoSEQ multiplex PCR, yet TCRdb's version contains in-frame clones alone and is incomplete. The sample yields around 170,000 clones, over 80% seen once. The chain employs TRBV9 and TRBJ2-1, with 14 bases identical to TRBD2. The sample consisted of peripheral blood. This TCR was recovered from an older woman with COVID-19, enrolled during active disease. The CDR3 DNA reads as TGTGCCAGCAGCTTGGGACTAGCGGGAGACTCCTACAATGAGCAGTTCTTC. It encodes CASSLGLAGDSYNEQFF.